These T cell receptor beta chains were read from a single sample in a study of blood T cell repertoires in COVID-19. The data were produced by immunoSEQ multiplex PCR, yet TCRdb's version contains in-frame clones alone and is incomplete. Of 430,000 or so clones listed, roughly 90% are singletons. The specimen was PBMCs or T cells enriched from blood (not recorded which). Receptors were obtained from a woman between 40 and 55 years old who had recovered from COVID-19. CDR3s include the opening cysteine and the closing phenylalanine or tryptophan. The D gene is left open where the match is weak. Clone size is not always given. Where it is, it says once, few, many or a class for expanded clones.

v_gene	d_gene	abundance	j_gene	len	CDR3aa	CDR3nt
TRBV27	TRBD2	-	TRBJ2-2	12	CASSGGAGELFF	TGTGCCAGCAGTGGGGGGGCCGGGGAGCTGTTTTTT
TRBV2	TRBD1	-	TRBJ2-4	15	CASNLPTGGENIQYF	TGTGCCAGCAATCTACCTACAGGGGGCGAAAACATTCAGTACTTC
TRBV19	-	-	TRBJ1-2	14	CASTFPGGAGGYTF	TGTGCCAGTACCTTCCCGGGAGGGGCAGGTGGCTACACCTTC
TRBV4-1	TRBD1	-	TRBJ2-2	14	CASSLGTVVGELFF	TGCGCCAGCAGCCTCGGGACAGTCGTCGGGGAGCTGTTTTTT
TRBV19	-	-	TRBJ1-1	11	CASAQRMQAFF	TGTGCCAGTGCCCAGCGAATGCAAGCTTTCTTT
TRBV4-1	-	-	TRBJ2-7	13	CASSPPRIYEQYF	TGCGCCAGCAGCCCCCCGCGAATCTACGAGCAGTACTTC
TRBV19	TRBD2	-	TRBJ2-1	15	CASSSLGGSFNEQFF	TGTGCCAGTAGTAGTCTCGGGGGGTCGTTTAATGAGCAGTTCTTC
TRBV7-2	-	-	TRBJ2-3	14	CASSLSGGRDTQYF	TGTGCCAGCAGCTTATCTGGGGGCCGCGATACGCAGTATTTT
TRBV6-2/TRBV6-3	TRBD2	-	TRBJ2-3	14	CASSYGGRTDTQYF	TGTGCCAGCAGTTACGGCGGGAGAACAGATACGCAGTATTTT
TRBV11-2	-	few	TRBJ2-1	14	CASSSAGKYNEQFF	TGTGCCAGCAGCTCCGCCGGGAAATACAATGAGCAGTTCTTC
TRBV4-3	-	-	TRBJ1-3	15	CASSYGRDSGNTIYF	TGCGCCAGCAGCTACGGACGGGACTCTGGAAACACCATATATTTT
TRBV6-6	-	-	TRBJ2-2	15	CASSYDGNPTGELFF	TGTGCCAGCAGTTACGACGGGAACCCCACCGGGGAGCTGTTTTTT
TRBV18	-	once	TRBJ1-2	15	CASSSGNQGSYGYTF	TGTGCCAGCTCCTCCGGGAATCAGGGGTCCTATGGCTACACCTTC
TRBV30	TRBD1	-	TRBJ1-5	12	CAWGTGYQPQHF	TGTGCCTGGGGGACAGGGTACCAGCCCCAGCATTTT
TRBV7-6	TRBD1	-	TRBJ2-5	15	CASSWGTGGIETQYF	TGTGCCAGCAGCTGGGGGACAGGTGGGATAGAGACCCAGTACTTC
TRBV19	TRBD1	-	TRBJ1-3	14	CASKDPGGENTIYF	TGTGCCAGCAAGGATCCAGGGGGCGAAAACACCATATATTTT
TRBV15	-	-	TRBJ1-1	13	CATSRVPGHEAFF	TGTGCCACCAGCAGAGTACCAGGGCATGAAGCTTTCTTT
TRBV6-5	TRBD2	-	TRBJ2-5	15	CASGSSGILEETQYF	TGTGCCAGCGGGTCTAGCGGGATTTTAGAAGAGACCCAGTACTTC
TRBV11-3	-	-	TRBJ2-2	12	CVTQGNTGELFF	TGTGTCACACAGGGGAACACCGGGGAGCTGTTTTTT
TRBV19	TRBD2	-	TRBJ2-7	18	CAGLTTRCSGRLSYEQYF	TGTGCCGGCCTTACCACTAGGTGTAGCGGGAGGCTCTCCTACGAGCAGTACTTC
TRBV12-3/TRBV12-4	TRBD1	-	TRBJ2-7	11	CASSYGQGTHF	TGTGCCAGCAGTTATGGACAGGGGACCCATTTC
TRBV18	-	once	TRBJ2-7	18	CASSHRQGLVLSLSEQYF	TGTGCCAGCTCACACCGGCAGGGTCTCGTCCTCTCATTGTCAGAGCAGTACTTC
TRBV14	-	-	TRBJ2-7	11	CASSHTYEQYF	TGTGCCAGCAGCCATACATACGAGCAGTACTTC
TRBV7-2	TRBD2	-	TRBJ2-3	16	CASSLVREGSKDTQYF	TGTGCCAGCAGCCTGGTGCGGGAGGGATCCAAAGATACGCAGTATTTT
TRBV9	-	-	TRBJ2-1	15	CASIPGIVDYNKQFF	TGTGCCAGCATCCCTGGGATAGTAGACTACAATAAGCAGTTCTTC
TRBV7-8	-	-	TRBJ1-1	14	CASSLGQANTEAFF	TGTGCCAGCAGCTTAGGACAGGCTAACACTGAAGCTTTCTTT
TRBV4-3	TRBD2	few	TRBJ2-7	15	CASSQDTSGRYEQYF	TGCGCCAGCAGCCAAGATACCAGCGGGAGGTACGAGCAGTACTTC
TRBV7-2	-	-	TRBJ1-3	19	CASSPLGGQMRHSGNTIYF	TGTGCCAGCAGCCCCCTGGGCGGACAGATGAGACACTCTGGAAACACCATATATTTT
TRBV11-3	TRBD1	-	TRBJ1-4	17	CASSGGTGHRANEKLFF	TGTGCCAGCAGCGGAGGGACAGGACACCGAGCTAATGAAAAACTGTTTTTT
TRBV5-1	-	-	TRBJ2-7	14	CASSTKGEDYEQYF	TGCGCCAGCAGCACGAAGGGAGAGGACTACGAGCAGTACTTC
TRBV19	-	once	TRBJ2-3	13	CASGGANKDTQYF	TGTGCCAGTGGGGGCGCTAATAAGGATACGCAGTATTTT
TRBV2	-	few	TRBJ2-7	12	CASRIEASEQYF	TGTGCCAGCAGGATAGAGGCTAGCGAGCAGTACTTC
TRBV7-7	TRBD1	-	TRBJ2-5	14	CASSLGQGQETQYF	TGTGCCAGCAGCCTCGGACAGGGTCAAGAGACCCAGTACTTC
TRBV27	-	-	TRBJ1-5	17	CASSLLSGLYSNQPQHF	TGTGCCAGCAGTTTACTTTCCGGTTTATATAGCAATCAGCCCCAGCATTTT
TRBV7-8	-	once	TRBJ1-5	15	CASSLVAGGQSPQHF	TGTGCCAGCAGCTTAGTGGCAGGTGGACAGTCGCCCCAGCATTTT
TRBV24-1	-	-	TRBJ2-7	14	CATSDKNRPYEQYF	TGTGCCACCAGTGATAAGAACAGGCCTTACGAGCAGTACTTC
TRBV14	-	-	TRBJ2-5	15	CASSRPGHHQETQYF	TGTGCCAGCAGCCGTCCAGGCCACCACCAAGAGACCCAGTACTTC
TRBV7-8	TRBD1	-	TRBJ2-6	19	CASTQLGGTGSSGANVLTF	TGTGCCAGCACCCAACTCGGGGGGACAGGGAGCTCTGGGGCCAACGTCCTGACTTTC
TRBV3-1/TRBV3-2	-	-	TRBJ2-3	13	CASSQDSADTQYF	TGTGCCAGCAGCCAAGATAGCGCAGATACGCAGTATTTT
TRBV19	-	-	TRBJ1-3	16	CASSIDPGRGGNTIYF	TGTGCCAGTAGTATAGATCCCGGCAGGGGAGGAAACACCATATATTTT
TRBV7-9	-	-	TRBJ1-2	15	CASSFTDSRLRGYTF	TGTGCCAGCAGCTTTACAGACAGCCGGTTACGAGGCTACACCTTC
TRBV4-3	TRBD2	-	TRBJ2-5	15	CASSQETSSTETQYF	TGCGCCAGCAGCCAGGAGACTAGCAGTACGGAGACCCAGTACTTC
TRBV6-2/TRBV6-3	TRBD1	-	TRBJ1-2	15	CASSSRDREVYGYTF	TGTGCCAGCAGTAGCCGGGACAGGGAAGTTTATGGCTACACCTTC
TRBV10-3	TRBD1	-	TRBJ1-1	13	CAISRDRGTEAFF	TGTGCCATCAGCCGGGACAGGGGCACTGAAGCTTTCTTT
TRBV18	-	-	TRBJ1-1	13	CASSATGYTEAFF	TGTGCCAGCTCGGCTACAGGGTACACTGAAGCTTTCTTT
TRBV4-3	TRBD1	-	TRBJ2-7	16	CASSQGLGQGSYEQYF	TGCGCCAGCAGCCAAGGCTTGGGACAGGGGAGCTACGAGCAGTACTTC
TRBV30	-	-	TRBJ2-7	12	CAWSVQGYEQYF	TGTGCCTGGAGTGTACAGGGATACGAGCAGTACTTC
TRBV4-1	-	-	TRBJ2-1	15	CASSPSGLSDNEQFF	TGCGCCAGCAGCCCGTCGGGGTTAAGCGACAATGAGCAGTTCTTC
TRBV7-9	TRBD1	-	TRBJ2-5	15	CASTLVGDREETQYF	TGTGCCAGCACCCTGGTGGGGGACAGGGAGGAGACCCAGTACTTC
TRBV29-1	-	-	TRBJ2-5	13	CSVGRQLQETQYF	TGCAGCGTAGGGAGGCAGCTCCAAGAGACCCAGTACTTC
TRBV6-2/TRBV6-3	TRBD2	-	TRBJ2-7	13	CASSQRRGNEQYF	TGTGCCAGCAGTCAGAGGCGGGGGAACGAGCAGTACTTC
TRBV5-6	-	-	TRBJ1-1	18	CASSLAPIGRVEDTEAFF	TGTGCCAGCAGCTTGGCCCCCATCGGCAGGGTGGAAGACACTGAAGCTTTCTTT
TRBV6-5	-	-	TRBJ2-6	15	CASSLYLSGANVLTF	TGTGCCAGCAGCCTCTATCTCTCTGGGGCCAACGTCCTGACTTTC
TRBV18	-	-	TRBJ1-5	15	CASSPTGDFNQPQHF	TGTGCCAGCTCACCTACAGGTGACTTCAATCAGCCCCAGCATTTT